The TCR beta chain under discussion was sequenced for a study of CD8 T cells in Susac syndrome (dated by TCRdb to the late 2010s). Regarding the research as a whole: Among the Susac syndrome patients who were sequenced, clinically active disease was present in more than 5 and clinical remission was observed in eight. The study used repertoire sequencing to test whether antigen drove CD8+ T cell activation and differentiation in Susac syndrome. Susac syndrome patients were therapy-naive, on corticosteroids (some also receiving IVIg), or on IVIg alone at blood withdrawal.

Only one count was recorded for this clonotype. The clone's antigen remains unknown. Per-base qualities were not stored, and no clone one base away is much larger. A lone read gives weak evidence. Including cysteine and phenylalanine, the CDR3 has 13 amino acids. The read is trimmed to its CDR3 DNA, 39 bases read in frame from base 1. At the junction V is shortened by 5 bases and J by 8 bases; bases outside the gene matches: 8. The germline V gene (reference sequence) supplies CDR1 LNHDA and CDR2 SQIVND. High-throughput TCR beta sequencing profiled peripheral blood CD8+ and CD4+ T cells from healthy donors, Susac syndrome patients and multiple sclerosis patients. The Susac syndrome patients fulfilled recently defined diagnostic criteria for either definite or probable disease. Bulk CD8+ and CD4+ T cells were purified by magnetic negative isolation, whereas CD8+ TEMRA cells were enriched by FACS. Blood was drawn into EDTA tubes, processed within 24 hours, and PBMCs were isolated by density gradient centrifugation. PBMCs destined for TCR sequencing were cryopreserved in liquid nitrogen and later thawed in a 37 °C water bath. A purity of at least 90% was achieved for sorted or isolated CD4+, CD8+ and CD8+ TEMRA cells.

Paper-wide results and their limitations: No clonal expansion was detected in the CD4+ T cell repertoire of Susac syndrome patients. The number of individuals in the TCR sequencing and HLA analysis was acknowledged as relatively small.

RNA was extracted using the RNeasy kit, and about 0.45 to 1 ug of the RNA was reverse transcribed with random hexamers. The immunoSEQ multiplex PCR assay, covering 54 Vbeta and 13 Jbeta segments, was used to amplify TCR beta CDR3 regions. PCR amplification bias was corrected by using a synthetic template baseline for primer optimization and computational correction. The paper's data handling went like this. Only productive sequences were kept, with reads annotated to V, D and J genes according to IMGT and analyzed in immunoSEQ Analyzer. Clonality was calculated as one minus the Shannon entropy normalized by log2 of the number of productive unique sequences. Public and private clones were assessed among the 100 most prevalent clones of each patient and control. A clone was defined as Susac-specific if it was absent from the healthy and MS cohorts, from 1052 published viral clones and from other ImmuneACCESS disease sequences. Using fastp trimming at Q25 and MiXCR clonotype assembly, TCRdb reanalyzed the public sequencing data and kept in-frame beta chains. Identical CDR3 protein sequences are pooled into one entry, listed with their most common genes and DNA. The V and J calls, along with clone size, are taken from TCRdb and not from the paper's own processing. This sample has some 190,000 distinct CDR3 sequences in its table, and approximately 94% of those were observed once. The top ten hold around 0.15% of the sample.

The chain is made from TRBV19 and TRBJ1-2; 7 middle bases align to TRBD1. The TCR originated in a human donor with Susac syndrome. Sample: CD4+ T cells from PBMCs. The CDR3 loop reads CASSPDRTGGYTF. The sequenced DNA is TGTGCCAGTAGTCCGGACAGGACGGGGGGCTACACCTTC.